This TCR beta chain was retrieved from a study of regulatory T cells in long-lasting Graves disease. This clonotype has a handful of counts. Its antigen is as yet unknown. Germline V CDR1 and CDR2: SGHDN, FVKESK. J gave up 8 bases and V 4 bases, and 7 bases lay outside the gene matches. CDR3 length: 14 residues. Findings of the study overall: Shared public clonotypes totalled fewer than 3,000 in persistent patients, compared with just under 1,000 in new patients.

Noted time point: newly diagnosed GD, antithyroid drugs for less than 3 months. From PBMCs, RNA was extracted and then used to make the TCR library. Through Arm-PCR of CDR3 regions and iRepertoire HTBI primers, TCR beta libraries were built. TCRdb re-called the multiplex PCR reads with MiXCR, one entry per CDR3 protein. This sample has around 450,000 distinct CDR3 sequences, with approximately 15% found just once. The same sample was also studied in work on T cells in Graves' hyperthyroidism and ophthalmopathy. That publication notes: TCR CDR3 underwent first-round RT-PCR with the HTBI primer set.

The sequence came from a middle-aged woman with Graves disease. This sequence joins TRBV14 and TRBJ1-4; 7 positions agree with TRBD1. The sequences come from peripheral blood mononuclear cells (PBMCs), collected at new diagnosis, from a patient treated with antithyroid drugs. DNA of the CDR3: TGTGCCAGCAGCCCAGGACAGGTCGGGGAAAAACTGTTTTTT. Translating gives CASSPGQVGEKLFF.